This TCR beta chain was identified in a study of T cell responses to AZD1222 COVID-19 vaccine. Profiled with immunoSEQ multiplex PCR; TCRdb holds only in-frame clones, not every one. The table shows 180,000 or so clones, with about nine tenths occurring only once. This CDR3 has 13 amino acids. V shed 2 bases and J shed 4 bases, with 6 bases lying between them. Germline V lookup: CDR1 SGDLS, CDR2 YYNGEE. The receptor comes from an adult who received the AZD1222 COVID-19 vaccine. This material consisted of peripheral blood, taken 28 days after the second AZD1222 dose. J is TRBJ2-2 and V is TRBV9; D is uncertain. In nucleotides, the CDR3 is TGTGCCAGCAGCGTGGGCGGCACCGGGGAGCTGTTTTTT. Amino acids: CASSVGGTGELFF. Using reference TRBV9 and TRBJ2-2 for the parts outside the CDR3, the full variable domain is DSGVTQTPKHLITATGQRVTLRCSPRSGDLSVYWYQQSLDQGLQFLIQYYNGEERAKGNILERFSAQQFPDLHSELNLSSLELGDSALYFCASSVGGTGELFFGEGSRLTVL.